This T cell receptor (beta chain) was identified in a study of T cell responses to AZD1222 COVID-19 vaccine. The method was immunoSEQ multiplex PCR; TCRdb's version includes in-frame clones alone and lacks a portion of them. The sample yields 150,000 to 180,000 clones, less than 90% seen once. Germline V gene lookup returns CDR1 SNHLY and CDR2 FYNNEI. V shed 8 bases, J shed 8 bases, and the junction held 6 bases outside the gene matches. This CDR3 region has 13 residues. The clonotype comes from an adult in good health. The genes are TRBV2 and TRBJ2-1; 10 nucleotides agree with TRBD2. The material was peripheral blood, obtained on day 0 of MenACWY control vaccination. The CDR3 sequence is CASWGLAGDEQFF. The CDR3 DNA is TGTGCCAGCTGGGGGCTAGCGGGAGATGAGCAGTTCTTC.